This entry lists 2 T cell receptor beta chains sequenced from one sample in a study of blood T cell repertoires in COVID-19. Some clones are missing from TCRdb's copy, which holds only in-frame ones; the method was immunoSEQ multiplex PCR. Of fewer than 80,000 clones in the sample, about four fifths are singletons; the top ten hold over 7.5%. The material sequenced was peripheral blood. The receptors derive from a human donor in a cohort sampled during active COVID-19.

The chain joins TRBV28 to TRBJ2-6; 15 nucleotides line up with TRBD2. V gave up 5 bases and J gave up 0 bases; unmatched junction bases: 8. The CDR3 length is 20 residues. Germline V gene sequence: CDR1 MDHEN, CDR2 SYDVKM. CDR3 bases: TGTGCCAGCAGTACCCCCGGGACTAGCGGGAGGAACTCTGGGGCCAACGTCCTGACTTTC. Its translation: CASSTPGTSGRNSGANVLTF.

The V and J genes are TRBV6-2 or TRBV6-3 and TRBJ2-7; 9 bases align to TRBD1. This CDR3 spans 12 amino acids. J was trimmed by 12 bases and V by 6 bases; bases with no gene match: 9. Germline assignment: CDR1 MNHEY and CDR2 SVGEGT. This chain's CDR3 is CASSLDRGSPYF. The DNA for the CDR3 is TGTGCCAGCAGCTTGGACAGGGGATCTCCGTACTTC.